Listed below are T cell receptor beta chains from one sample, sequenced in a study of immune evolution from preneoplasia to lung adenocarcinoma. Sequencing used immunoSEQ multiplex PCR; TCRdb keeps in-frame clones, though not all of them. The sample has several thousand clones, approximately 79% seen once; the top ten hold roughly 7.9%. The sequencing sample was made of FFPE adjacent normal lung tissue. These receptor sequences come from a person aged 55-85 years with lung adenocarcinoma. Each CDR3 is given with its conserved first and last residue. D genes are given only for firm matches. Some rows mark clone size as missing; the rest say once, few, many or name a class of expanded clone.

v_call	d_call	clone_size	j_call	cdr3_aa	cdr3_nt
TRBV29-1	TRBD1	.	TRBJ2-5	CSGSGQGQETQYF	TGCAGCGGATCGGGACAGGGCCAAGAGACCCAGTACTTC
TRBV7-9	TRBD1	.	TRBJ1-2	CASSATQGAYYGYTF	TGTGCCAGCAGCGCCACGCAGGGGGCATACTATGGCTACACCTTC
TRBV30	.	.	TRBJ2-1	CAWSVGSSFWYEQFF	TGTGCCTGGAGTGTAGGGAGTTCGTTTTGGTATGAGCAGTTCTTC
TRBV28	.	once	TRBJ1-4	CASSFVGADEKLFF	TGTGCCAGCAGTTTTGTGGGGGCGGATGAAAAACTGTTTTTT
TRBV18	TRBD1	.	TRBJ1-4	CASSRDRGPNEKLFF	TGTGCCAGCTCACGAGACAGGGGGCCCAATGAAAAACTGTTTTTT
TRBV9	.	.	TRBJ2-1	CASSARGQGGLAESNEQFF	TGTGCCAGCAGCGCCAGGGGACAGGGGGGACTAGCGGAAAGCAATGAGCAGTTCTTC
TRBV7-2	.	.	TRBJ2-5	CASWAGQETQYF	TGTGCCAGCTGGGCGGGACAAGAGACCCAGTACTTC
TRBV4-1	.	.	TRBJ1-4	CASSQRPERGEKLFF	TGCGCCAGCAGCCAAAGGCCCGAGAGAGGTGAAAAACTGTTTTTT
TRBV7-2	.	.	TRBJ1-1	CASSLGRVNPEAFF	TGTGCCAGCAGCTTAGGCAGGGTGAACCCTGAAGCTTTCTTT
TRBV27	TRBD2	.	TRBJ2-7	CASSTRRLAASRPSEQYF	TGTGCCAGCAGTACCCGCAGACTAGCGGCATCCCGCCCTTCCGAGCAGTACTTC
TRBV2	.	.	TRBJ1-2	CAGHGPENYGYTF	TGTGCCGGTCACGGGCCAGAGAACTATGGCTACACCTTC
TRBV5-4	.	once	TRBJ1-2	CASSVRRRHGYTF	TGTGCCAGCAGCGTACGGAGGCGGCATGGCTACACCTTC
TRBV30	.	.	TRBJ2-1	CAWCDYNEQFF	TGTGCCTGGTGTGACTACAATGAGCAGTTCTTC
TRBV2	TRBD1	medium-sized	TRBJ1-5	CASSGQGGDQPQHF	TGTGCCAGCTCCGGACAGGGAGGTGATCAGCCCCAGCATTTT
TRBV30	TRBD1	.	TRBJ1-5	CAWSRGTGEGSNQPQHF	TGTGCCTGGAGCCGGGGGACAGGGGAGGGGAGCAATCAGCCCCAGCATTTT
TRBV5-1	.	.	TRBJ2-5	CASSIDSVQETQYF	TGCGCCAGCAGTATCGACAGCGTACAAGAGACCCAGTACTTC
TRBV11-2	.	.	TRBJ2-7	CASSFLTPEGNYEQYF	TGTGCCAGCAGCTTTCTAACACCCGAAGGGAACTACGAGCAGTACTTC
TRBV11-1	.	.	TRBJ1-5	CASTNPNQPQHF	TGTGCCAGCACCAACCCGAATCAGCCCCAGCATTTT
TRBV4-1	.	.	TRBJ1-2	CASSQVITSGGYTF	TGCGCCAGCAGCCAAGTTATTACTTCAGGTGGCTACACCTTC
TRBV6-5	.	.	TRBJ2-7	CASTKGPGQRYEQYF	TGTGCCAGCACTAAGGGTCCGGGACAACGTTACGAGCAGTACTTC
TRBV30	.	.	TRBJ2-5	CAWSLGRRETQYF	TGTGCCTGGAGTCTGGGGCGGCGGGAGACCCAGTACTTC
TRBV19	TRBD2	.	TRBJ2-2	CASSIASGGRGRTGELFF	TGTGCCAGTAGTATAGCTAGCGGGGGGAGGGGCCGGACCGGGGAGCTGTTTTTT
TRBV15	.	.	TRBJ2-2	CATSITSEPGELFF	TGTGCCACCAGTATCACCTCCGAACCCGGGGAGCTGTTTTTT
TRBV28	.	few	TRBJ1-2	CASSRTDGYTF	TGTGCCAGCAGCCGGACAGATGGCTACACCTTC
TRBV25-1	.	.	TRBJ1-1	CASSGTVNTEAFF	TGTGCCAGCAGTGGAACGGTGAACACTGAAGCTTTCTTT
TRBV7-8	TRBD1	.	TRBJ2-5	CASSQGVGMAQYF	TGTGCCAGCAGCCAGGGGGTTGGTATGGCCCAGTACTTC
TRBV12-2	.	few	TRBJ2-7	CASRLADGYWTGFYYEQYF	TGTGCAAGTCGCTTAGCGGATGGTTATTGGACAGGGTTTTACTACGAGCAGTACTTC
TRBV5-1	.	.	TRBJ2-7	CASSFEGYPSYEQYF	TGCGCCAGCAGCTTCGAGGGGTATCCCTCCTACGAGCAGTACTTC
TRBV29-1	TRBD1	.	TRBJ1-1	CSVDRGHVSGAFF	TGCAGCGTTGACAGGGGGCATGTGAGTGGAGCTTTCTTT
TRBV10-2	TRBD2	few	TRBJ2-5	CASKVTSGGPYQETQYF	TGCGCCAGCAAAGTTACTAGCGGGGGTCCGTACCAAGAGACCCAGTACTTC
TRBV11-2	.	.	TRBJ1-1	CASSRGSQTEAFF	TGTGCCAGCAGCAGGGGAAGTCAGACTGAAGCTTTCTTT
TRBV6-1	TRBD1	few	TRBJ1-6	CASSDLTGRGNSPLHF	TGTGCCAGCAGTGACTTGACAGGGCGCGGAAATTCACCCCTCCACTTT
TRBV2	TRBD1	large	TRBJ2-1	CASSDGDRLQFF	TGTGCCAGCAGTGACGGGGACAGGCTGCAGTTCTTC